A single sample gave rise to the 20 T cell receptor beta chains below, sequenced in a study of vaccination effects on CD4 cells after COVID-19 (dated by TCRdb to 2021 to 2024). To identify antigen-specific CD4+ T cell clonotypes by their expansion, the ViraFEST assay first stimulated PBMC with viral peptide pools and then applied TCR sequencing. After around 11 days of culture, CD4+ T cells were isolated with the EasySep CD4+ T cell isolation kit. The absence of prior SARS-CoV-2 infection in healthy vaccine recipients was confirmed by negative nucleocapsid antibodies before and after vaccination. No cognate antigen is known for these TCRs. Library method: the immunoSEQ multiplex PCR assay. The clones in this table, taken by TCRdb from immuneACCESS, are in-frame only. Not every clone is retained; where verified, under half of the shortfall comes from an unresolved V gene, and the cause of the rest is unknown. For this sample the table gives about 43,000 clones, of which around 78% were detected only once. Clones ranked in the top ten supply roughly 10% of the sample.

This sample comprised CD4+ T cells from PBMCs cultured with SARS-CoV-2 spike peptides, obtained before COVID-19 vaccination. The sample's cell subset or site label, in plain terms: SARS-CoV-2 spike overlapping peptide pool stimulation. These receptors originate from a human donor who received a COVID-19 vaccine.

The chain couples TRBV19 to TRBJ2-3; 12 bases agree with TRBD2. V was pared by 6 bases and J by 4 bases, with 2 bases of the junction left unmatched. Germline V gives CDR1 LNHDA, CDR2 SQIVND (reference sequence). The CDR3 is made up of 14 amino acids. The CDR3 region has the DNA TGTGCCAGTAGGACTAGCGGGGGTTCAGATACGCAGTATTTT. Encoded protein: CASRTSGGSDTQYF.

The chain carries TRBV6-1 and TRBJ1-2; D is unresolved. V was shortened by 1 base and J by 8 bases, with 11 bases between the two germline ends. The CDR3 has 13 amino acids. CDR1 and CDR2 (germline): MNHNS, SASEGT. The CDR3 protein is CASSEDKGYGYTF. CDR3 DNA: TGTGCCAGCAGTGAAGATAAAGGATACGGCTACACCTTC.

The chain recombines TRBV6-6 with TRBJ2-5; no clear D gene. The germline V and J ends were trimmed by 0 bases and 5 bases, with 16 bases remaining between them. The V gene's germline CDR1 is MNHNY and CDR2 SVGAGI (reference sequence). The CDR3 consists of 16 residues. The CDR3 nucleotides read TGTGCCAGCAGTTACTCGAGAGGAACATTCGTGGAGACCCAGTACTTC. Residues: CASSYSRGTFVETQYF.

This sequence joins TRBV14 and TRBJ2-1; possibly TRBD1 for D (6 bases). Germline V lookup: CDR1 SGHDN, CDR2 FVKESK. V was cut by 2 bases and J by 9 bases, with 14 bases left in between. This CDR3 has 14 residues. CDR3 nucleotides: TGTGCCAGCAGCCAATTCGCCGGGACAACTGAGCAGTTCTTC. Translation gives CASSQFAGTTEQFF.

The chain joins TRBV5-5 to TRBJ2-7; weak D call: TRBD2 (6 bases). This CDR3 is 17 amino acids long. Germline V gene lookup returns CDR1 SGHKS and CDR2 YYEKEE (reference sequence). V dropped 3 bases and J dropped 1 base, with 20 bases sitting between them. As DNA, the CDR3 is TGTGCCAGCAGCTGGAGTATAGGCGGGGACGATTCCTACGAGCAGTACGTC. This gives the protein CASSWSIGGDDSYEQYV.

As to this clone: This specimen includes other DNA sequences encoding the same CDR3. V gene TRBV5-1 combines with J gene TRBJ2-5; D not certain. The CDR3 has 14 amino acids. Germline V gene data show CDR1 as SGHRS and CDR2 as YFSETQ. V was cut by 4 bases and J by 0 bases, with 10 bases left in between. CDR3: CASSRDGNQETQYF. The DNA of the CDR3 is TGCGCCAGCAGCAGAGACGGTAACCAAGAGACCCAGTACTTC.

This clone was seen only once. This chain connects TRBV7-2 to TRBJ2-1; D is ambiguous. Germline values: CDR1 SGHTA, CDR2 FQGNSA. The CDR3 consists of 12 residues. Trimming shortened V by 4 bases and J by 4 bases, and 5 bases separated the two germline ends. The DNA of the CDR3 is TGTGCCAGCAGCTCGTTTTACAATGAGCAGTTCTTC. Amino acid sequence: CASSSFYNEQFF.

V and J are TRBV5-6 and TRBJ1-5; D remains ambiguous. This CDR3 spans 14 amino acids. V gave up 2 bases and J gave up 5 bases, with 11 bases separating them. Germline assignment: CDR1 SGHDT and CDR2 YYEEEE. The chain's CDR3 is CASSFREADQPQHF. The CDR3 DNA follows: TGTGCCAGCAGCTTTCGTGAGGCGGATCAGCCCCAGCATTTT.

This clone was seen only a few times. This rearrangement joins TRBV6-2 or TRBV6-3 to TRBJ1-5; 8 bases align to TRBD1. Germline CDR1 reads MNHEY; CDR2 reads SVGEGT. The CDR3 length is 14 residues. J was trimmed by 7 bases and V by 2 bases; bases with no gene match: 4. DNA for the CDR3: TGTGCCAGCAGTTACGTGGACAGGGACCAGCCCCAGCATTTT. Translating gives CASSYVDRDQPQHF.

The J gene is TRBJ2-2, the V gene TRBV7-9; the D call may be TRBD1 or TRBD2 (6 bases each). The length of the CDR3 is 18 residues. Trimming removed 6 bases at V and 4 bases at J, with 24 bases between. Germline CDR1 is SEHNR and CDR2 is FQNEAQ (reference sequence). The DNA of the CDR3 is TGTGCCAGCAGTCGACTAGACGACAGGAAGGGAAGCACCGGGGAGCTGTTTTTT. Its protein is CASSRLDDRKGSTGELFF.

This clone has only one observation. The chain is built from TRBV29-1 and TRBJ2-3; D remains ambiguous. CDR3 length: 12 residues. V was clipped by 2 bases and J by 2 bases, with 5 bases between them. Germline V gives CDR1 SQVTM, CDR2 ANQGSEA. Here the CDR3 DNA reads TGCAGCGTTGAAATAGTCACAGATACGCAGTATTTT. Its translation: CSVEIVTDTQYF.

This chain uses TRBV28 with TRBJ1-1, with D perhaps matching TRBD1 (6 bases). This CDR3 is 14 amino acids long. CDR1 and CDR2 from the germline V gene are MDHEN and SYDVKM. V shed 2 bases and J shed 5 bases, with 12 bases lying between them. CDR3 amino acids: CASSLRGGRTEAFF. The CDR3 bases are TGTGCCAGCAGTTTAAGGGGGGGCCGAACTGAAGCTTTCTTT.

The rearrangement links TRBV2 to TRBJ2-5; 8 nucleotides agree with TRBD1. Germline CDR1 is SNHLY and CDR2 is FYNNEI. The CDR3 spans 14 residues. After removal of 7 bases from V and 5 bases from J, the junction contained 9 bases not matched to a gene. The CDR3 spells CASTATGVLETQYF. For the CDR3, the DNA is TGTGCCAGCACCGCGACAGGGGTGTTGGAGACCCAGTACTTC.

The rearrangement links TRBV4-2 to TRBJ2-3, with 13 positions matching TRBD2. The junction had 13 bases not matched to a gene; V was cut back by 0 bases and J by 4 bases. The germline V gene has CDR1 LGHNA and CDR2 YNFKEQ. The CDR3 has 20 residues. The CDR3 DNA is TGTGCCAGCAGCCAAGATTTGGTCACTAGCGGGGGGGGGACCCCAGATACGCAGTATTTT. Translated, it gives CASSQDLVTSGGGTPDTQYF.

The rearrangement joins TRBV15 to TRBJ2-3; D possibly uses TRBD1 or TRBD2 (5 bases each). Germline V gene data show CDR1 as LNHNV and CDR2 as YYDKDF (reference sequence). The CDR3 contains 13 residues. The V end lost 10 bases, the J end lost 1 base, and 12 bases lay between the germline ends. CDR3 loop: CAIGTLGTDTQYF. CDR3 nucleotides: TGTGCCATCGGGACCTTAGGCACAGATACGCAGTATTTT.

The J gene is TRBJ1-3, the V gene TRBV7-8, with TRBD1 identical over 7 bases. The CDR3 length is 16 residues. Germline CDR1 is SGHVS and CDR2 is FQNEAQ. J lost 3 bases, V lost 4 bases, and 9 bases had no gene match. Here the CDR3 DNA reads TGTGCCAGCAGCTCGTCACCGGGACAGCGTGGAAACACCATATATTTT. Protein sequence: CASSSSPGQRGNTIYF.

This chain links TRBV19 with TRBJ2-5; 11 bases are a match to TRBD2. The CDR3 has 17 amino acids. Germline assignment: CDR1 LNHDA and CDR2 SQIVND (reference sequence). The trim removed 4 bases at V and 4 bases at J, leaving 11 bases unmatched. CDR3 amino acids: CASSNPRVAGGRETQYF. CDR3 coding DNA: TGTGCCAGTAGTAACCCTAGGGTAGCGGGGGGGAGAGAGACCCAGTACTTC. Together with reference TRBV19 and TRBJ2-5, the CDR3 gives the full variable domain: DGGITQSPKYLFRKEGQNVTLSCEQNLNHDAMYWYRQDPGQGLRLIYYSQIVNDFQKGDIAEGYSVSREKKESFPLTVTSAQKNPTAFYLCASSNPRVAGGRETQYFGPGTRLLVL.

The genes are TRBV7-7 and TRBJ2-3; D is unresolved. This CDR3 comprises 12 residues. V shed 2 bases and J shed 4 bases, with 4 bases lying between them. CDR1 and CDR2 (germline): SSHAT, FNYEAQ (reference sequence). The CDR3 sequence is CASSLPSDTQYF. CDR3 nucleotide sequence: TGTGCCAGCAGCTTACCCTCAGATACGCAGTATTTT.

V gene TRBV5-6 combines with J gene TRBJ1-3, with D perhaps TRBD1 (5 bases). The V end lost 4 bases, the J end lost 4 bases, and 12 bases lay between the germline ends. Germline V gene data show CDR1 as SGHDT and CDR2 as YYEEEE. The CDR3 has 14 amino acids. The DNA for the CDR3 is TGTGCCAGCAGCCTCAGAGGGGACGGAAACACCATATATTTT. The encoded protein is CASSLRGDGNTIYF.

The chain uses TRBV6-5 and TRBJ1-1; D is uncertain. This CDR3 spans 13 amino acids. V was trimmed by 2 bases and J by 1 base, leaving 5 bases between them. The V gene's germline CDR1 is MNHEY and CDR2 SVGAGI. The CDR3 is CASSYGPNTEAFF. The CDR3 region has the DNA TGTGCCAGCAGTTACGGACCGAACACTGAAGCTTTCTTT.